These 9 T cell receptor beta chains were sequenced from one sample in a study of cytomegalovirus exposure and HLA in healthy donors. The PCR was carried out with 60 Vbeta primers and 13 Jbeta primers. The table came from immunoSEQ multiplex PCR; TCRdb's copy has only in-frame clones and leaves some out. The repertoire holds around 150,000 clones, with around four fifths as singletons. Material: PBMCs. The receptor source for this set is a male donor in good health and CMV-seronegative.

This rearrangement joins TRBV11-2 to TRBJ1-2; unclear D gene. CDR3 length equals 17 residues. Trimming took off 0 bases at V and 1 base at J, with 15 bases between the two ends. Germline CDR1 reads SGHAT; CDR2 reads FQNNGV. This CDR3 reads CASSLDRTGYYNYGYTF. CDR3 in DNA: TGTGCCAGCAGCTTAGATCGGACGGGATATTATAACTATGGCTACACCTTC. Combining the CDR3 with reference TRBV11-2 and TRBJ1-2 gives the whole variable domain EAGVAQSPRYKIIEKRQSVAFWCNPISGHATLYWYQQILGQGPKLLIQFQNNGVVDDSQLPKDRFSAERLKGVDSTLKIQPAKLEDSAVYLCASSLDRTGYYNYGYTFGSGTRLTVV.

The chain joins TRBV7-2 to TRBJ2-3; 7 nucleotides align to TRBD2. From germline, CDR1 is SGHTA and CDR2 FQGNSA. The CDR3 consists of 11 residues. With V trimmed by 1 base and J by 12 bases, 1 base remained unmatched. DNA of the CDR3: TGTGCCAGCAGCTTAGGGGAGGGCCAGTATTTT. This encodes CASSLGEGQYF.

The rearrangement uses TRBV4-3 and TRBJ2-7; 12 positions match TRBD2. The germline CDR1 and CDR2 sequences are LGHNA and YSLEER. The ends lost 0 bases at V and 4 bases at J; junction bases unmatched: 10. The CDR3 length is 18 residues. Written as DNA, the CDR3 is TGCGCCAGCAGCCAAGATTTCCGACGGACTAGCGGGATTTACGAGCAGTACTTC. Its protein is CASSQDFRRTSGIYEQYF.

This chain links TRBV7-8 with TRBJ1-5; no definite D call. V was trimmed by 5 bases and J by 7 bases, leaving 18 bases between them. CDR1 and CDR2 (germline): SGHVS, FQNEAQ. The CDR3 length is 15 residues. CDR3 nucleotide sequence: TGTGCCAGCAGCCCCCCCCCATGGATGGAGCAGCCCCAGCATTTT. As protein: CASSPPPWMEQPQHF.

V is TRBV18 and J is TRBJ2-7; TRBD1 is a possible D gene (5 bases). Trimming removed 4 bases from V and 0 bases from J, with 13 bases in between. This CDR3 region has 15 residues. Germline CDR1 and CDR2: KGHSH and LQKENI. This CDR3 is CASSRGAVGSYEQYF. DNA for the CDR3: TGTGCCAGCTCACGTGGGGCGGTAGGCTCCTACGAGCAGTACTTC. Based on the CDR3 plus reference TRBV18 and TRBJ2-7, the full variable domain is NAGVMQNPRHLVRRRGQEARLRCSPMKGHSHVYWYRQLPEEGLKFMVYLQKENIIDESGMPKERFSAEFPKEGPSILRIQQVVRGDSAAYFCASSRGAVGSYEQYFGPGTRLTVT.

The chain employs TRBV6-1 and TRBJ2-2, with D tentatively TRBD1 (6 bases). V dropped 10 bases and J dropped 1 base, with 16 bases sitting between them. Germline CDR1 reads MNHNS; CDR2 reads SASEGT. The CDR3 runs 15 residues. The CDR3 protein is CATYKGDVNTGELFF. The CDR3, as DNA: TGTGCCACCTACAAGGGGGACGTGAACACCGGGGAGCTGTTTTTT.

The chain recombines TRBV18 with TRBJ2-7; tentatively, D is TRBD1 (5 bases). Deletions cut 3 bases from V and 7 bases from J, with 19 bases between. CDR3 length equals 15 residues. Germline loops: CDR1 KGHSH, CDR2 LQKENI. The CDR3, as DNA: TGTGCCAGCTCACCGGTGGGGCTGGGCCAAGGGGAGCAGTACTTC. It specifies CASSPVGLGQGEQYF.

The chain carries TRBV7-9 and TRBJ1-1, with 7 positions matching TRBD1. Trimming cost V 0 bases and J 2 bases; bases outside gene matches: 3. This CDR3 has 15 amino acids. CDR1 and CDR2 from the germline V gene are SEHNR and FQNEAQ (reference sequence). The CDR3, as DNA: TGTGCCAGCAGCTTAGCGACAGGGTATAACACTGAAGCTTTCTTT. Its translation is CASSLATGYNTEAFF.

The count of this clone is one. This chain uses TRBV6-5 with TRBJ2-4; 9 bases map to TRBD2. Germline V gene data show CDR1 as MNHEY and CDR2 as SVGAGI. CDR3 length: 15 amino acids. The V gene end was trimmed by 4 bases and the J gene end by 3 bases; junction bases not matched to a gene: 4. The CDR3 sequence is CASSSSGVGKNIQYF. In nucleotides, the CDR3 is TGTGCCAGCAGTTCTAGCGGGGTCGGCAAAAACATTCAGTACTTC.